Presented here are 23 T cell receptor beta chains from one specimen sequenced in a study of blood T cells in healthy people across ages. It was with a sample-barcoded 5' primer and a J-beta primer mix that a second PCR of roughly 6 to 12 cycles was run. TCRdb reprocessed the 5' RACE reads via MiXCR and lists one record per CDR3 protein. The sample lists around 750,000 distinct CDR3 sequences; about 48% were seen once. The sequenced sample consisted of blood. All receptors come from a man older than 75 in good health.

The rearrangement links TRBV20-1 to TRBJ1-2, with 9 bases that match TRBD1. There are 16 residues in the CDR3. Germline CDR1 reads DFQATT; CDR2 reads SNEGSKA (reference sequence). V lost 6 bases and J lost 8; bases outside the gene matches: 19. The DNA of the CDR3 is TGCAGTGCCCTGAATCCGGGACAGGGAGTTTTAGGAGGCTACACCTTC. Amino acid sequence: CSALNPGQGVLGGYTF.

This clonotype has only a few counts. The V gene is TRBV3-1, the J gene TRBJ2-5; maybe TRBD2 (6 bases). This CDR3 contains 13 residues. Germline loops: CDR1 LGHDT, CDR2 YNNKEL (reference sequence). V lost 1 base and J 7 bases, leaving 10 bases between the germline ends. As DNA, the CDR3 is TGTGCCAGCAGCCAAGGGCAGGAGGGGACCCAGTACTTC. Translating it yields CASSQGQEGTQYF.

The rearrangement links TRBV5-1 to TRBJ1-1; D gene ambiguous. CDR1 is SGHRS, CDR2 YFSETQ, per germline. Trimming cost V 0 bases and J 0 bases, with 15 bases left between them. The CDR3 runs 17 residues. Here the CDR3 DNA reads TGCGCCAGCAGCTTGGGTCAAGGTGGTCCCATGAACACTGAAGCTTTCTTT. Protein: CASSLGQGGPMNTEAFF.

The CDR3 DNA reads TGTGCCATCAGTCGAACCCGTACAACGACAGGGAGCTCCTACGAGCAGTACTTC. Translation: CAISRTRTTTGSSYEQYF. The rearrangement links TRBV10-3 to TRBJ2-7, with TRBD1 matching over 7 bases. The germline V gene has CDR1 ENHRY and CDR2 SYGVKD. J lost 0 bases, V lost 5 bases, and 16 bases had no gene match. The CDR3 extends over 18 amino acids.

In regard to this clonotype: A read error may explain this, as a much larger clone is one base away. The chain employs TRBV7-9 and TRBJ2-1, with D perhaps being TRBD1 or TRBD2 (6 bases each). V lost 3 bases and J 6 bases, leaving 12 bases between the germline ends. The CDR3 is made up of 14 amino acids. Germline CDR1 is SEHNR and CDR2 is FQNEAQ (reference sequence). Here the CDR3 DNA reads TGTGCCAGCAGCTTCGGGGGCCTAAGCAATGAGCAGTTCTTC. Its protein product is CASSFGGLSNEQFF.

This clonotype appeared a few times. V and J are TRBV27 and TRBJ1-1, with D possibly TRBD1 on 6 matching bases. The CDR3 covers 14 residues. V lost 9 bases and J 2 bases, leaving 16 bases between the germline ends. Germline CDR1 MNHEY, CDR2 SMNVEV (reference sequence). Here the CDR3 reads CASRQQGRNTEAFF. The CDR3 region has the DNA TGTGCCAGTCGACAACAGGGCCGCAACACTGAAGCTTTCTTT.

In this sample, this clonotype turned up a few times. The gene calls are TRBV25-1 and TRBJ1-2, with TRBD1 matching over 7 bases. This CDR3 is 16 amino acids long. Looked up from germline, CDR1 is MGHDK and CDR2 is SYGVNS. With V trimmed by 6 bases and J by 1 base, 11 bases remained unmatched. The chain's CDR3 is CASSPGTAYSNYGYTF. CDR3 nucleotides: TGTGCCAGCAGCCCCGGGACAGCCTATAGTAACTATGGCTACACCTTC.

The table lists this clonotype with a count of one. The J gene is TRBJ2-7, the V gene TRBV6-2 or TRBV6-3, with 7 nucleotides matching TRBD2. The germline V gene has CDR1 MNHEY and CDR2 SVGEGT. With 8 bases clipped from V and 7 bases from J, the junction kept 20 bases outside the gene matches. This CDR3 contains 16 residues. The CDR3 bases are TGTGCCAGCCTATCACCCGGGACTAAGAAGTTCGATGAGCAGTACTTC. This codes for CASLSPGTKKFDEQYF.

The rearrangement joins TRBV5-1 to TRBJ2-4; possibly TRBD2 for D (6 bases). Trimming stripped 2 bases from V and 13 bases from J, with 13 bases between. The CDR3 extends over 12 amino acids. Germline V gene data show CDR1 as SGHRS and CDR2 as YFSETQ. This CDR3 is CASSFEGREQYF. The CDR3 bases are TGCGCCAGCAGCTTTGAGGGCCGGGAGCAGTACTTC.

The rearrangement joins TRBV24-1 to TRBJ1-5; no clear D gene. CDR1 is KGHDR, CDR2 SFDVKD, per germline. V was cut by 1 base and J by 6 bases, with 9 bases left in between. The CDR3 runs 14 residues. The CDR3 spells CATSDFSGSQPQHF. CDR3 sequence (DNA): TGTGCCACCAGTGATTTCTCGGGGAGTCAGCCCCAGCATTTT.

As to this clonotype: Germline is not matched at one junction end, which may reflect a read error. The CDR3 coding sequence is TGTGCCAGCAGCGTAGCTAGCGACAGATACGCGTATTTT. Translation gives CASSVASDRYAYF. V usage is TRBV7-2 and J usage is TRBJ2-3; possible D gene TRBD2, 6 bases. The CDR3 sequence is 13 residues long. Looked up from germline, CDR1 is SGHTA and CDR2 is FQGNSA. Variable domain in full (rest from reference TRBV7-2 and TRBJ2-3): GAGVSQSPSNKVTEKGKDVELRCDPISGHTALYWYRQSLGQGLEFLIYFQGNSAPDKSGLPSDRFSAERTGGSVSTLTIQRTQQEDSAVYLCASSVASDRYAYFGPGTRLTVL.

This chain links TRBV20-1 with TRBJ1-6, with 7 positions matching TRBD1. Losses at the gene ends were 6 bases for V and 5 bases for J; bases not matched to a gene: 7. This CDR3 is built from 14 residues. Germline CDR1 and CDR2: DFQATT and SNEGSKA (reference sequence). The CDR3 DNA reads as TGCAGTGCAAGGGACAGCCCTGATAATTCACCCCTCCACTTT. Amino acid sequence: CSARDSPDNSPLHF.

In its sample, this clonotype was seen many times. The rearrangement joins TRBV4-1 to TRBJ2-4; the match to TRBD2 covers 8 bases. J lost 6 bases, V lost 0 bases, and 1 base had no gene match. The germline V gene has CDR1 MGHRA and CDR2 YSYEKL. The CDR3 has 14 amino acids. CDR3 coding DNA: TGCGCCAGCAGCCAAGAAGGGACTAGAAACATTCAGTACTTC. It translates to CASSQEGTRNIQYF.

This clonotype appeared a few times. The rearrangement links TRBV20-1 to TRBJ2-4, with 9 positions matching TRBD2. J was trimmed by 0 bases and V by 0 bases; bases with no gene match: 6. The germline V gene encodes CDR1 DFQATT and CDR2 SNEGSKA (reference sequence). The CDR3 has 17 residues. This CDR3 reads CSARDDLAGLAKNIQYF. The CDR3 DNA follows: TGCAGTGCTAGAGACGACCTAGCGGGGCTAGCCAAAAACATTCAGTACTTC.

This clonotype was seen just once. The gene calls are TRBV24-1 and TRBJ2-1; 9 bases are a match to TRBD2. Germline values: CDR1 KGHDR, CDR2 SFDVKD. This CDR3 has 11 residues. Losses at the gene ends were 9 bases for V and 7 bases for J; bases not matched to a gene: 0. This chain's CDR3 is CATAGGNEQFF. CDR3 nucleotides: TGTGCCACCGCGGGAGGGAATGAGCAGTTCTTC.

This clonotype was detected only a few times. The chain combines TRBV24-1 with TRBJ2-1, with D unclear. V dropped 3 bases and J dropped 8 bases, with 4 bases sitting between them. This CDR3 is 11 amino acids long. The germline CDR1 and CDR2 sequences are KGHDR and SFDVKD. CDR3 sequence: CATSDGHEQFF. The CDR3 nucleotides read TGTGCCACCAGTGATGGGCATGAGCAGTTCTTC.

V usage is TRBV7-9 and J usage is TRBJ2-7; TRBD1 might be the D (5 bases). Trimming left V 6 bases short and J 0 bases short, with 9 bases between. This CDR3 is 13 amino acids long. Germline CDR1 reads SEHNR; CDR2 reads FQNEAQ (reference sequence). The CDR3 loop reads CASRDKLSYEQYF. The CDR3 nucleotides read TGTGCCAGCAGGGACAAACTCTCCTACGAGCAGTACTTC. Drawing the rest from reference TRBV7-9 and TRBJ2-7, the complete variable domain is DTGVSQNPRHKITKRGQNVTFRCDPISEHNRLYWYRQTLGQGPEFLTYFQNEAQLEKSRLLSDRFSAERPKGSFSTLEIQRTEQGDSAMYLCASRDKLSYEQYFGPGTRLTVT.

This chain connects TRBV9 to TRBJ2-7, with D tentatively TRBD2 (5 bases). Germline lookup yields CDR1 SGDLS and CDR2 YYNGEE. The length of the CDR3 is 13 residues. V lost 4 bases, J lost 1 base, and 9 bases lay in between. CDR3 DNA: TGTGCCAGCAGCCCGACTACTTCCTACGAGCAGTACTTC. It specifies CASSPTTSYEQYF.

The chain combines TRBV10-3 with TRBJ2-1, with D unresolved. Deletions cut 7 bases from V and 11 bases from J, with 3 bases between. In germline, CDR1 is ENHRY, CDR2 SYGVKD. The length of the CDR3 is 8 residues. The CDR3 nucleotides are TGTGCCATCAAGCAGCAGTTCTTC. Protein product: CAIKQQFF.

The chain couples TRBV7-3 to TRBJ1-1; weak D call: TRBD1 (6 bases). Germline assignment: CDR1 SGHTA and CDR2 FQGTGA. The CDR3 sequence is 16 residues long. V was trimmed by 2 bases and J by 1 base, leaving 14 bases between them. The CDR3 coding sequence is TGTGCCAGCAGCTTACCGGGGGCCGGGAAGAACACTGAAGCTTTCTTT. It translates to CASSLPGAGKNTEAFF.

This chain joins TRBV3-1 and TRBJ2-1; possibly TRBD2 for D (6 bases). V shed 4 bases and J shed 14 bases, with 18 bases lying between them. Germline V gives CDR1 LGHDT, CDR2 YNNKEL (reference sequence). The CDR3 covers 13 residues. The CDR3 bases are TGTGCCAGCAGCCCATATTTCGGGACTTCGGAGTTCTTC. Amino acid sequence: CASSPYFGTSEFF.

The V call is TRBV7-3, the J call TRBJ2-3; 8 bases align to TRBD2. Trimming at V came to 0 bases and at J to 3 bases, leaving 11 bases not matched to a gene. Germline-derived CDR1 and CDR2 are SGHTA and FQGTGA. This CDR3 is 18 amino acids long. CDR3 nucleotide sequence: TGTGCCAGCAGCTTAACGAGGGCCGGGAGGGGCCTTACAGATACGCAGTATTTT. Protein product: CASSLTRAGRGLTDTQYF.

The chain carries TRBV29-1 and TRBJ1-1, with 8 bases matching TRBD1. Germline CDR1 is SQVTM and CDR2 is ANQGSEA. Losses at the gene ends were 8 bases for V and 4 bases for J; bases not matched to a gene: 15. The CDR3 extends over 15 amino acids. DNA for the CDR3: TGCAGCATAGCCGGGACAGGCGGCCCTCGCACTGAAGCTTTCTTT. Protein product: CSIAGTGGPRTEAFF.